This T cell receptor beta chain was identified in a study of shared clonotypes between healthy human individuals (TCRdb year 2020). Study-level background: A few men and two women, aged 18 to 49 years, made up the cohort. For each donor, CD4 naive and CD4 memory were each run on three plates, CD8 naive on two plates, and CD8 memory on one plate. To estimate repertoire size and how much clonotype sharing occurs between individuals, the study deeply sequenced the blood TCR repertoires of a handful of healthy adults. To increase sequencing depth and limit assay-specific biases, different laboratories used diverse techniques to prepare libraries and sequence TCR repertoires. Between about 0.8 and 9 billion PBMCs per donor were obtained by leukapheresis.

The donors were healthy, HIV-negative adults who had no recently reported acute infections or vaccinations. All donors were Caucasian adults living in Nashville, Tennessee, USA. CD4+ T cells were enriched through magnetic negative selection, after which naive cells were positively selected on CD45RA and the remaining negative fraction served as the memory subset. After blood collection by leukapheresis, PBMCs were isolated using Ficoll-Histopaque density gradient centrifugation and then cryopreserved in the vapor phase of liquid nitrogen. Analytical flow cytometry was used to check the purity and quantity of each magnetically sorted T cell population. From each sorted fraction, genomic DNA was isolated and quantified by UV absorbance on a Nanodrop 2000c. V loses 3 bases, J loses 9 bases, and the germline ends lie 12 bases apart. The CDR3 measures 11 amino acids from cysteine to phenylalanine. The kept DNA is CDR3 alone, 33 bases in frame from the first base. Based on the germline V gene (reference sequence), the CDR1 and CDR2 sequences are DFQATT and SNEGSKA.

On this clone itself: No cognate antigen has been identified for it. Base quality data are lacking; no much larger clone is found one base away.

Broad study findings and their caveats: Even with the large sequencing depth, rarefaction of the sorted-subset datasets indicated that sequencing was incomplete. Larger estimated clonotype richness was generally found for naive subsets than for memory subsets. Sampling was restricted to blood, and TCR repertoires in tissue are likely to differ from TCR repertoires in blood. Based on pairwise subsampling, the degree of clonotype sharing among donors was expected to be affected by sequencing depth. Across a handful of donors, roughly 5% of naive CD4, around 3.5% of naive CD8, 2.3% of memory CD4, and 0.4% of memory CD8 clonotypes were shared. Compared with non-shared clonotypes, the clonotypes found in all four sorted-subset donors had higher generation probabilities. The small number of donors limited the genetic and exposure-history diversity represented.

Using the deep immunoSEQ assay, TCR CDR3 regions were amplified from genomic DNA by multiplex PCR. Extracted genomic DNA from each cell subset was spread evenly across all wells of several immunoSEQ 96-well plates, with each plate serving as a replicate. For sorted subsets, approximately 200 ng of genomic DNA, equivalent to 25,000 to 35,000 T cell genomes, went into each replicate PCR. Purified libraries were measured with a Qubit 3.0 fluorometer, size-checked on a Bioanalyzer 2100, and measured again with the KAPA Library Quantification kit. Every immunoSEQ 96-well plate was sequenced on a dedicated single-read 150-cycle Illumina NextSeq 550 flow cell. In the authors' own workflow: Because only junctional sequences without quality scores were contained in the immunoSEQ output, filtering matching that applied to full-length reads could not be performed. Sequences were annotated with PyIR, a Python wrapper for IgBLAST v1.9, and V/J genes and CDR3 were assigned using IMGT germline references. Reads were filtered out if the reads had weak V/J assignments (E-value above 1e-6), no CDR3, stop codons, out-of-frame junctions, or ambiguous translated residues. V3J clonotypes were defined as sequences sharing the same inferred V gene, J gene, and CDR3 amino acid sequence. Percentage overlap between repertoires was calculated by dividing the number of shared unique clonotypes by the size of the smaller repertoire. Repertoire richness was assessed with RTK rarefaction, the Chao1 estimator, and Recon v2.1 estimates of unobserved clonotypes. Generation probabilities were computed with OLGA for all TCRbeta clonotypes obtained by the gDNA method from four donors. TCRdb re-hosts the immuneACCESS table, in-frame sequences only. Its copies lack some clones; in the studies checked, an unresolved V gene accounts for under half of them, and the cause for the rest is not known. That table gives V, J and clone size, and the DNA gave D and trimming. Within this sample are hundreds of thousands of clones, with less than 85% of them counted one time only. The ten top clones hold around 1.6% of the sample.

This receptor chain uses TRBV20-1 and TRBJ2-7; the D gene is perhaps TRBD2, from 5 matching bases. This TCR derives from a woman aged 30 to 39 in good health. Sequenced input: memory CD4+ T cells sorted from blood. Per the publication, the cell subset or site label means: CD45RA-negative fraction. The CDR3 region has the sequence CSASSGIRQYF. Here is the DNA: TGCAGTGCTAGCTCGGGGATCCGGCAGTACTTC.